The 18 T cell receptor beta chains given below trace back to one sample, sequenced in a study of blood T cell repertoires in COVID-19 (dated by TCRdb to the early 2020s). Library generation was performed with the immunoSEQ multiplex PCR assay. Sourced from immuneACCESS, this table was stored by TCRdb with only in-frame sequences that have V and J called. A share of the clones is absent; for the studies checked, an unresolved V gene accounts for under half, and the remainder has no known explanation. The sample table lists approximately 81,000 clones, about 89% of them with a count of one. The ten biggest clones cover 1.2% of the sample. The sequenced material came from PBMCs or T cells enriched from blood (not recorded which). These receptors all come from a woman between 50 and 59 years old with acute COVID-19.

The chain employs TRBV18 and TRBJ2-7, with 9 bases matching TRBD1. This CDR3 region has 16 residues. V lost 3 bases to trimming and J lost 4 bases; unmatched junction nucleotides: 10. Germline CDR1 reads KGHSH; CDR2 reads LQKENI. CDR3 loop: CASSPLSGQGVYEQYF. The CDR3 DNA sequence: TGTGCCAGCTCACCCTTGTCGGGACAGGGTGTGTACGAGCAGTACTTC.

The genes are TRBV18 and TRBJ2-2; D remains ambiguous. The CDR3 consists of 14 residues. The germline CDR1 and CDR2 sequences are KGHSH and LQKENI. The V end lost 3 bases, the J end lost 3 bases, and 8 bases lay between the germline ends. The CDR3 coding sequence is TGTGCCAGCTCACCGGGTCGGGACACCGGGGAGCTGTTTTTT. Its protein is CASSPGRDTGELFF.

This clone was seen only once. The rearrangement uses TRBV7-9 and TRBJ2-3; 7 bases line up with TRBD1. The CDR3 contains 14 residues. Germline-derived CDR1 and CDR2 are SEHNR and FQNEAQ (reference sequence). V gave up 4 bases and J gave up 3 bases; unmatched junction bases: 4. The CDR3 protein is CASSSGGWTDTQYF. The CDR3, as DNA: TGTGCCAGCAGCTCAGGGGGATGGACAGATACGCAGTATTTT. Variable domain in full (rest from reference TRBV7-9 and TRBJ2-3): DTGVSQNPRHKITKRGQNVTFRCDPISEHNRLYWYRQTLGQGPEFLTYFQNEAQLEKSRLLSDRFSAERPKGSFSTLEIQRTEQGDSAMYLCASSSGGWTDTQYFGPGTRLTVL.

The gene calls are TRBV5-6 and TRBJ2-7, with 8 bases fitting TRBD1. The trim removed 6 bases at V and 4 bases at J, leaving 9 bases unmatched. Per the germline V gene, CDR1 is SGHDT and CDR2 is YYEEEE. The CDR3 runs 14 residues. The CDR3 protein is CASTPGTGWYEQYF. CDR3 bases: TGTGCCAGCACTCCCGGGACAGGATGGTACGAGCAGTACTTC. The variable domain in full, completed from reference TRBV5-6 and TRBJ2-7, reads DAGVTQSPTHLIKTRGQQVTLRCSPKSGHDTVSWYQQALGQGPQFIFQYYEEEERQRGNFPDRFSGHQFPNYSSELNVNALLLGDSALYLCASTPGTGWYEQYFGPGTRLTVT.

The chain recombines TRBV11-2 with TRBJ2-2, with D uncertain. The CDR3 consists of 13 residues. The germline V gene has CDR1 SGHAT and CDR2 FQNNGV. Trimming stripped 3 bases from V and 7 bases from J, with 9 bases between. The CDR3 here is CASSFSPSGELFF. In DNA, the CDR3 is TGTGCCAGCAGCTTTAGCCCAAGCGGGGAGCTGTTTTTT.

The genes are TRBV7-2 and TRBJ1-2; D is unclear. V lost 5 bases and J 4 bases, leaving 11 bases between the germline ends. Germline V CDR1 and CDR2: SGHTA, FQGNSA. The CDR3 loop spans 13 amino acids. DNA for the CDR3: TGTGCCAGCAGCCACGGTAGCATCTATGGCTACACCTTC. Amino acids: CASSHGSIYGYTF. Based on the CDR3 plus reference TRBV7-2 and TRBJ1-2, the full variable domain is GAGVSQSPSNKVTEKGKDVELRCDPISGHTALYWYRQSLGQGLEFLIYFQGNSAPDKSGLPSDRFSAERTGGSVSTLTIQRTQQEDSAVYLCASSHGSIYGYTFGSGTRLTVV.

The J gene is TRBJ2-3, the V gene TRBV18; TRBD2 matches 11 bases. V was clipped by 3 bases and J by 2 bases; unmatched bases: 1. The length of the CDR3 is 15 residues. Germline V gene sequence: CDR1 KGHSH, CDR2 LQKENI. The CDR3 here is CASSPGLADTDTQYF. In nucleotides, the CDR3 is TGTGCCAGCTCACCGGGACTAGCGGACACAGATACGCAGTATTTT.

This chain uses TRBV30 with TRBJ1-1, with D possibly being TRBD1 (6 bases). Germline CDR1 is GTSNPN and CDR2 is SVGIG (reference sequence). The length of the CDR3 is 13 residues. Trimming pared 2 bases from V and 9 bases from J, leaving 16 bases between. The CDR3: CAWSMDSPAKAFF. The CDR3 DNA reads as TGTGCCTGGAGTATGGACAGCCCCGCCAAAGCTTTCTTT.

The J gene is TRBJ1-1, the V gene TRBV25-1; no firm D call. Deletions cut 2 bases from V and 3 bases from J, with 10 bases between. This CDR3 has 14 amino acids. From germline, CDR1 is MGHDK and CDR2 SYGVNS. The CDR3 bases are TGTGCCAGCAGTGAAGGTGGCGGGGACACTGAAGCTTTCTTT. This encodes CASSEGGGDTEAFF.

This clone has a single count. As DNA, the CDR3 is TGCAGCGTTGAAAGCATGATCTATCAAGCGGGAGCTGCCTACAATGAGCAGTTCTTC. Translated: CSVESMIYQAGAAYNEQFF. V and J are TRBV29-1 and TRBJ2-1; 8 nucleotides align to TRBD2. CDR1 SQVTM and CDR2 ANQGSEA come from the germline V gene. This CDR3 region has 19 residues. V gave up 2 bases and J gave up 2 bases; unmatched junction bases: 17.

The chain joins TRBV5-1 to TRBJ2-7; D remains ambiguous. CDR1 is SGHRS and CDR2 is YFSETQ in the germline V gene. V lost 0 bases and J 2 bases, leaving 12 bases between the germline ends. The CDR3 is 15 amino acids. In nucleotides, the CDR3 is TGCGCCAGCAGCTTGGTTGGCGGAACCCCCTACGAGCAGTACTTC. Amino acids: CASSLVGGTPYEQYF. Filled out from reference TRBV5-1 and TRBJ2-7, the complete variable domain reads KAGVTQTPRYLIKTRGQQVTLSCSPISGHRSVSWYQQTPGQGLQFLFEYFSETQRNKGNFPGRFSGRQFSNSRSEMNVSTLELGDSALYLCASSLVGGTPYEQYFGPGTRLTVT.

The V call is TRBV10-3, the J call TRBJ1-2; D possibly corresponds to TRBD1 (5 bases). Trimming shortened V by 0 bases and J by 8 bases, and 13 bases separated the two germline ends. Germline loops: CDR1 ENHRY, CDR2 SYGVKD. This CDR3 is 14 amino acids long. This CDR3 is CAISESGQGLGYTF. The CDR3 DNA is TGTGCCATCAGTGAGTCGGGGCAGGGTTTAGGCTACACCTTC.

The chain joins TRBV19 to TRBJ1-5, with D possibly being TRBD1 (5 bases). V was pared by 5 bases and J by 5 bases, with 10 bases between. The CDR3 covers 13 residues. Germline CDR1 and CDR2: LNHDA and SQIVND (reference sequence). In DNA, the CDR3 is TGTGCCAGTAGTGCAGGGATGGATCAGCCCCAGCATTTT. It yields the protein CASSAGMDQPQHF.

The CDR3 DNA reads TGTGCCAGCAGCCCCCCGGTTACGGGGAACACTGAAGCTTTCTTT. Translated, it gives CASSPPVTGNTEAFF. The chain joins TRBV5-4 to TRBJ1-1; the D is unclear. The CDR3 has 15 amino acids. The V end was cut by 4 bases, the J end by 1 base, with 14 bases between. Per germline, CDR1 SGHNT and CDR2 YYREEE (reference sequence).

The chain employs TRBV7-2 and TRBJ1-3; D may be TRBD1 (6 bases). The length of the CDR3 is 14 residues. Germline lookup yields CDR1 SGHTA and CDR2 FQGNSA. V was clipped by 3 bases and J by 4 bases, with 10 bases between them. CDR3 residues: CASSFKGEGNTIYF. The CDR3, as DNA: TGTGCCAGCAGCTTCAAGGGGGAAGGAAACACCATATATTTT.

V gene TRBV3-1 (or the pseudogene TRBV3-2) combines with J gene TRBJ2-1; D is undetermined. The germline V gene encodes CDR1 LGHDT and CDR2 YNNKEL (reference sequence). V dropped 6 bases and J dropped 4 bases, with 7 bases sitting between them. There are 12 residues in the CDR3. The DNA for the CDR3 is TGTGCCAGCAGTGGAGCTTACAATGAGCAGTTCTTC. Translating gives CASSGAYNEQFF.

The chain is built from TRBV27 and TRBJ2-2, with D uncertain. CDR3 size: 13 residues. The germline V and J ends were trimmed by 1 base and 6 bases, with 6 bases remaining between them. CDR1 is MNHEY, CDR2 SMNVEV, per germline (reference sequence). The CDR3 nucleotides are TGTGCCAGCAGTTTATTTCTTCCCGGGGAGCTGTTTTTT. Its translation is CASSLFLPGELFF.

The chain carries TRBV25-1 and TRBJ1-2; TRBD1 matches 7 bases. CDR1 is MGHDK, CDR2 SYGVNS, per germline. The CDR3 runs to 17 residues. The junction had 8 bases not matched to a gene; V was cut back by 1 base and J by 0 bases. CDR3 nucleotides: TGTGCCAGCAGTGAATCGAGGACAGGTGGAGCTAACTATGGCTACACCTTC. Encoded protein: CASSESRTGGANYGYTF.